The subject of this entry is one T cell receptor beta chain. Its specificity is unknown. Before sequencing took place, the ViraFEST assay used viral peptide pools to expand antigen-specific CD4+ T cells. Investigators separated out CD4+ T cells once approximately 11 days of culture had passed. Participants were vaccinated with two doses of either the BNT162b2 or mRNA-1273 vaccine. Profiling relied on immunoSEQ multiplex PCR, and the TCRdb table lists in-frame clones only, not all of them. The sample shows over 60,000 clones, around 69% of them seen only once. The source of the sample is a study of vaccination effects on CD4 cells after COVID-19. The receptor comes from a human donor who received a COVID-19 vaccine. The sample was CD4+ T cells from PBMCs cultured with HCoV-229E spike peptides, taken after COVID-19 vaccination.

CDR3 bases: TGTGCCAGCAGCTTAATGCGGGGGGGCACAGATACGCAGTATTTT. Protein sequence: CASSLMRGGTDTQYF. The chain is built from TRBV7-3 and TRBJ2-3; TRBD2 matches 8 bases. Germline CDR1 is SGHTA and CDR2 is FQGTGA. The J segment lost 1 base and the V segment lost 1 base, leaving 1 base of the junction unmatched. This CDR3 has 15 amino acids.